This TCR gamma chain was recovered during a study of γδ T cells in repeated Plasmodium falciparum infection. TCRdb applied CATT to the multiplex PCR reads for clone calling. The sample has around 25,000 gamma-chain clones; 3% are singletons. This clone turned up a few times. TCRdb's protein, taken from a much larger clone, differs from this DNA's translation at residue 10, likely owing to a read error; the protein displayed comes from the DNA. Source material: gamma-delta T cells from blood. This TCR was recovered from a pool of human donors (malaria-infected and uninfected, not separated).

The DNA for the CDR3 is TGTGCCACCTGGGACGGGCGGTTCGATCATAAGAAACTCTTT. It is translated as CATWDGRFDHKKLF. V usage is TRGV2 and J usage is TRGJ1 or TRGJ2. Since TCRdb gives no J gene, matching the DNA to germline was used here to assign it. This CDR3 is built from 14 residues. J gave up 8 bases and V 0 bases, and 10 bases lay outside the gene matches. The germline V gene encodes CDR1 EGSNGY and CDR2 YDSYNSKV.